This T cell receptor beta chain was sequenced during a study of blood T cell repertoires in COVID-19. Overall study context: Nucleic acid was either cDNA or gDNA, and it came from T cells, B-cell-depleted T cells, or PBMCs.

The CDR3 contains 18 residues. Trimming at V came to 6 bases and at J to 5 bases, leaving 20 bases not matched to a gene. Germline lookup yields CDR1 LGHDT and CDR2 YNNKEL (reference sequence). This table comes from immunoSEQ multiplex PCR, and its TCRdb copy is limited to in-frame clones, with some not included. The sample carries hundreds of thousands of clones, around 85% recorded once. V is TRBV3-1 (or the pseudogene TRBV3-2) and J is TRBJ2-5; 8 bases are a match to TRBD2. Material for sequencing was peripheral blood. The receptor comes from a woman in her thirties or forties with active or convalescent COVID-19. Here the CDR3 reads CASSPEGRGVSRWETQYF. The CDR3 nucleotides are TGTGCCAGCAGTCCCGAGGGGCGGGGGGTTTCGCGTTGGGAGACCCAGTACTTC.